Below, 4 T cell receptor beta chains from the same sample are listed, as sequenced in a study of T cells in Graves' hyperthyroidism and ophthalmopathy. TCR beta CDR3 regions were amplified from RNA transcripts. HTBI primers were used for first-round RT-PCR of the TCR CDR3. TCRdb processed the multiplex PCR reads anew with MiXCR; each CDR3 protein has one entry. Among approximately 530,000 distinct CDR3 sequences listed, approximately 20% were seen once. Material: blood. These receptors were collected from a man between 40 and 49 years old with Graves' ophthalmopathy.

In this sample, this clonotype turned up many times. CDR3 amino acids: CASSPLSLGLETQYF. CDR3 DNA sequence: TGTGCCAGCTCACCATTGAGTTTGGGTTTAGAGACCCAGTACTTC. J is TRBJ2-5 and V is TRBV18, with D uncertain. Trimming took off 2 bases at V and 4 bases at J, with 14 bases between the two ends. The germline V gene encodes CDR1 KGHSH and CDR2 LQKENI. This CDR3 is built from 15 residues.

The sample holds a few counts of this clonotype. The rearrangement joins TRBV6-5 to TRBJ1-2; weak D call: TRBD1 (6 bases). The V gene lost 1 base and the J gene lost 8 bases, with 17 bases spanning the gap. The V gene's germline CDR1 is MNHEY and CDR2 SVGAGI. The CDR3 is 15 residues long. The CDR3 region has the DNA TGTGCCAGCAGTTACTTACGCAGGGGACTGGGAGGCTACACCTTC. As protein: CASSYLRRGLGGYTF.

The V gene is TRBV7-9, the J gene TRBJ2-3, with TRBD2 identical over 15 bases. Germline V CDR1 and CDR2: SEHNR, FQNEAQ (reference sequence). This CDR3 is built from 18 residues. With 5 bases clipped from V and 4 bases from J, the junction kept 10 bases outside the gene matches. CDR3 region: CASSPGLAGGPGADTQYF. Here the CDR3 DNA reads TGTGCCAGCAGCCCCGGACTAGCGGGAGGGCCCGGGGCAGATACGCAGTATTTT. Combining the CDR3 with reference TRBV7-9 and TRBJ2-3 gives the whole variable domain DTGVSQNPRHKITKRGQNVTFRCDPISEHNRLYWYRQTLGQGPEFLTYFQNEAQLEKSRLLSDRFSAERPKGSFSTLEIQRTEQGDSAMYLCASSPGLAGGPGADTQYFGPGTRLTVL.

J is TRBJ2-3 and V is TRBV6-1; TRBD2 matches at 7 bases. The CDR3 is 14 amino acids. Germline V gene lookup returns CDR1 MNHNS and CDR2 SASEGT. Trimming at V came to 7 bases and at J to 3 bases, leaving 7 bases not matched to a gene. The CDR3 DNA reads as TGTGCCAGCATGGGGGGGTGGGGAACAGATACGCAGTATTTT. Its translation: CASMGGWGTDTQYF.